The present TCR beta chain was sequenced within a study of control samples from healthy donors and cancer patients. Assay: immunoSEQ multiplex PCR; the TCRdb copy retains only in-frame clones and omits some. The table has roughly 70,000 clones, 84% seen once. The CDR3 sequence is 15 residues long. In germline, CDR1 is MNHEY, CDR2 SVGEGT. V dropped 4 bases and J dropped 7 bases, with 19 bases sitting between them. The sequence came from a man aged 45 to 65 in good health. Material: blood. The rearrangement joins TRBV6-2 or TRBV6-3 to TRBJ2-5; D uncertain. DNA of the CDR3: TGTGCCAGCAGTTGGAATCTCCTTCAGGCAGGGACCCAGTACTTC. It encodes CASSWNLLQAGTQYF.